These 28 T cell receptor beta chains were all obtained from the same sample, sequenced in a study of blood T cell repertoires in COVID-19 (dated by TCRdb to the early 2020s). The library was made by the immunoSEQ multiplex PCR assay. TCRdb mirrors the immuneACCESS table, restricted to in-frame sequences. Some clones are absent from its copies; in checked studies, under half trace to an unresolved V gene, and the reason for the others is unknown. Across this sample there are 100,000 to 150,000 clones, with 87% seen only once. The ten largest make up over 2% of the sample. Sequenced input: peripheral blood. The receptors originated from a man in his fifties with active COVID-19.

This clone is classed as medium-sized. The chain employs TRBV9 and TRBJ1-2, with no clear D. Between the trimmed V and J ends, which lost 4 bases and 5 bases, there was a span of 21 bases. The germline gives CDR1 SGDLS, CDR2 YYNGEE. This CDR3 has 16 amino acids. The CDR3: CASSPELSQMRYGYTF. In DNA, the CDR3 is TGTGCCAGCAGCCCCGAATTGTCCCAAATGAGGTATGGCTACACCTTC.

The chain employs TRBV9 and TRBJ2-3; no clear D. CDR3 length equals 17 residues. Germline V gene data show CDR1 as SGDLS and CDR2 as YYNGEE. The germline V and J ends were trimmed by 0 bases and 4 bases, with 18 bases remaining between them. The CDR3 protein is CASSVAVKSGVADTQYF. The CDR3 nucleotides read TGTGCCAGCAGCGTAGCTGTAAAGTCCGGAGTGGCAGATACGCAGTATTTT. Based on the CDR3 plus reference TRBV9 and TRBJ2-3, the full variable domain is DSGVTQTPKHLITATGQRVTLRCSPRSGDLSVYWYQQSLDQGLQFLIQYYNGEERAKGNILERFSAQQFPDLHSELNLSSLELGDSALYFCASSVAVKSGVADTQYFGPGTRLTVL.

J is TRBJ2-1 and V is TRBV7-3; 9 bases match TRBD2. The CDR3 has 16 residues. Germline assignment: CDR1 SGHTA and CDR2 FQGTGA. V gave up 4 bases and J gave up 9 bases; unmatched junction bases: 13. CDR3 nucleotides: TGTGCCAGCAGCTCCGTACCTAGCGGGACGTTTGGTGAGCAGTTCTTC. It is translated as CASSSVPSGTFGEQFF.

The sample holds many counts of this clone. The chain links TRBV4-1 to TRBJ1-2, with 8 bases that match TRBD1. The CDR3 has 16 residues. Trimming removed 1 base from V and 4 bases from J; junction bases left unmatched: 8. Germline lookup yields CDR1 MGHRA and CDR2 YSYEKL. The CDR3 sequence: CASSQVIRGRGYGYTF. The CDR3 DNA reads as TGCGCCAGCAGCCAAGTAATCAGGGGGCGCGGCTATGGCTACACCTTC.

This chain joins TRBV19 and TRBJ1-2, with a possible D match to TRBD1 (5 bases). V was cut by 6 bases and J by 6 bases, with 20 bases left in between. The CDR3 loop spans 15 amino acids. Germline V gene data show CDR1 as LNHDA and CDR2 as SQIVND (reference sequence). CDR3 coding DNA: TGTGCCAGTAGGCGTGGGAACCTGGGACTTAATGGCTACACCTTC. This encodes CASRRGNLGLNGYTF.

The chain recombines TRBV5-1 with TRBJ2-7, with D tentatively TRBD2 (5 bases). Germline V gene sequence: CDR1 SGHRS, CDR2 YFSETQ. This CDR3 region has 14 residues. Trimming removed 5 bases from V and 5 bases from J, with 17 bases in between. The DNA of the CDR3 is TGCGCCAGCAGTGGTTCCGAGGGATCCAACGAGCAGTACTTC. Translation: CASSGSEGSNEQYF. The full variable domain, its missing parts supplied by reference TRBV5-1 and TRBJ2-7, is KAGVTQTPRYLIKTRGQQVTLSCSPISGHRSVSWYQQTPGQGLQFLFEYFSETQRNKGNFPGRFSGRQFSNSRSEMNVSTLELGDSALYLCASSGSEGSNEQYFGPGTRLTVT.

This clone appeared a single time. The gene calls are TRBV30 and TRBJ2-7; 7 positions match TRBD2. V lost 2 bases, J lost 7 bases, and 14 bases stayed unmatched. Germline-derived CDR1 and CDR2 are GTSNPN and SVGIG (reference sequence). The CDR3 loop spans 15 amino acids. CDR3 DNA sequence: TGTGCCTGGAGTAAGAGCGGGGCCCCCACGGGGGAGCAGTACTTC. This gives the protein CAWSKSGAPTGEQYF.

V usage is TRBV7-8 and J usage is TRBJ1-5, with 7 bases identical to TRBD1. V dropped 5 bases and J dropped 0; count of bases not matched to a gene: 16. CDR3 length: 19 amino acids. Germline lookup yields CDR1 SGHVS and CDR2 FQNEAQ. The DNA for the CDR3 is TGTGCCAGCAGCCCACCCCGATCAGGGGGTCAAACTAGCAATCAGCCCCAGCATTTT. Translation: CASSPPRSGGQTSNQPQHF.

The chain recombines TRBV19 with TRBJ2-7; 9 nucleotides line up with TRBD1. This CDR3 spans 15 amino acids. V trimming: 4 bases; J trimming: 4 bases; junction bases outside the gene matches: 8. Germline V CDR1 and CDR2: LNHDA, SQIVND (reference sequence). The DNA of the CDR3 is TGTGCCAGTAGTAGAACGAGACAGGGGGGATACGAGCAGTACTTC. It yields the protein CASSRTRQGGYEQYF.

The genes are TRBV9 and TRBJ1-5; 7 bases are shared with TRBD1. The CDR3 runs 15 residues. Per the germline V gene, CDR1 is SGDLS and CDR2 is YYNGEE. V was clipped by 3 bases and J by 0 bases; unmatched bases: 3. The CDR3 sequence: CASSEGTVSNQPQHF. The CDR3, as DNA: TGTGCCAGCAGCGAAGGGACAGTTAGCAATCAGCCCCAGCATTTT. The complete variable domain, with remaining parts taken from reference TRBV9 and TRBJ1-5, reads DSGVTQTPKHLITATGQRVTLRCSPRSGDLSVYWYQQSLDQGLQFLIQYYNGEERAKGNILERFSAQQFPDLHSELNLSSLELGDSALYFCASSEGTVSNQPQHFGDGTRLSIL.

This clone was detected only once. The V call is TRBV4-2, the J call TRBJ1-6; D gene uncertain. The germline gives CDR1 LGHNA, CDR2 YNFKEQ. V lost 0 bases to trimming and J lost 5 bases, with 11 bases between them. This CDR3 has 16 amino acids. CDR3 loop: CASSQEVAGHNSPLHF. CDR3 in DNA: TGTGCCAGCAGCCAAGAGGTGGCAGGCCATAATTCACCCCTCCACTTT.

The J gene is TRBJ1-2, the V gene TRBV6-5; no definite D call. With 6 bases removed from V and 4 bases from J, the gap between germline ends came to 12 bases. The CDR3 is 13 amino acids. Per germline, CDR1 MNHEY and CDR2 SVGAGI. The CDR3, as DNA: TGTGCCAGCAGGGGCCCGGTGTCCTATGGCTACACCTTC. Protein: CASRGPVSYGYTF.

This clone occurred once. The chain combines TRBV6-5 with TRBJ2-1; 7 nucleotides agree with TRBD2. The trim removed 6 bases at V and 9 bases at J, leaving 14 bases unmatched. CDR1 is MNHEY and CDR2 is SVGAGI in the germline V gene. The CDR3 is made up of 15 amino acids. In DNA form, the CDR3 reads TGTGCCAGCAGCACCCCGGGGGGAGCCCTTGGTGAGCAGTTCTTC. Amino acids: CASSTPGGALGEQFF.

The V call is TRBV7-9, the J call TRBJ2-1; a possible D gene is TRBD2 (6 bases). V was pared by 7 bases and J by 4 bases, with 20 bases between. This CDR3 is 16 amino acids long. CDR1 is SEHNR and CDR2 is FQNEAQ in the germline V gene (reference sequence). The CDR3 DNA sequence: TGTGCCAGCACCCGCGGGGTGGCCCCGCGGTACAATGAGCAGTTCTTC. Protein sequence: CASTRGVAPRYNEQFF.

The chain is built from TRBV30 and TRBJ1-2; the D is unclear. Germline-derived CDR1 and CDR2 are GTSNPN and SVGIG (reference sequence). The CDR3 has 12 amino acids. Between the trimmed V and J ends, which lost 3 bases and 2 bases, there was a span of 7 bases. Here the CDR3 reads CAWRSQNYGYTF. CDR3 DNA sequence: TGTGCCTGGAGGTCCCAAAACTATGGCTACACCTTC.

This clone was detected only once. This chain uses TRBV15 with TRBJ1-2; TRBD1 aligns across 9 bases. The CDR3 loop spans 16 amino acids. Unmatched junction bases numbered 5, after V lost 0 bases and J lost 3 bases. Germline loops: CDR1 LNHNV, CDR2 YYDKDF (reference sequence). The CDR3 region has the DNA TGTGCCACCAGCAGAGATTACAGGGGGCGCGACTATGGCTACACCTTC. This encodes CATSRDYRGRDYGYTF.

Note on this clone: Germline is not matched at one junction end, which may reflect a read error. V is TRBV11-1 and J is TRBJ1-1, with D uncertain. Germline CDR1 reads SGHAT; CDR2 reads FQDESV (reference sequence). The CDR3 is made up of 13 amino acids. CDR3 protein: CASSPLARAEAFF. DNA of the CDR3: TGTGCCAGCAGCCCCCTTGCGAGGGCTGAGGCTTTCTTT.

This clone was detected once. The chain uses TRBV15 and TRBJ2-1; 9 bases align to TRBD2. The CDR3 is 17 residues long. Germline lookup yields CDR1 LNHNV and CDR2 YYDKDF (reference sequence). Trimming took 0 bases from V and 3 from J; bases not matched to a gene: 6. DNA of the CDR3: TGTGCCACCAGCAGAGAGGTCAAGACTAGCGGCTACAATGAGCAGTTCTTC. It specifies CATSREVKTSGYNEQFF.

The rearrangement joins TRBV6-1 to TRBJ2-1; 8 nucleotides line up with TRBD1. V shed 0 bases, J shed 5 bases, and the junction held 6 bases outside the gene matches. The CDR3 spans 16 residues. Germline CDR1 is MNHNS and CDR2 is SASEGT. CDR3 sequence (DNA): TGTGCCAGCAGTGAAGCCCCAGGGGGCACCCACAATGAGCAGTTCTTC. Translating it yields CASSEAPGGTHNEQFF.

The J gene is TRBJ2-4, the V gene TRBV11-2; 7 positions match TRBD2. The CDR3 totals 16 residues. Unmatched junction bases numbered 15, after V lost 5 bases and J lost 8 bases. In germline, CDR1 is SGHAT, CDR2 FQNNGV. The CDR3 DNA follows: TGTGCCAGCAGCCTGGGGAGGGGTCCATTCCCCTACATTCAGTACTTC. Amino acids: CASSLGRGPFPYIQYF.

The chain employs TRBV25-1 and TRBJ2-3, with TRBD2 matching over 7 bases. Germline loops: CDR1 MGHDK, CDR2 SYGVNS. The CDR3 contains 16 residues. With V trimmed by 3 bases and J by 2 bases, 8 bases remained unmatched. CDR3 amino acids: CASSDSGGDPTDTQYF. The DNA for the CDR3 is TGTGCCAGCAGTGACTCTGGGGGGGACCCCACAGATACGCAGTATTTT.

The V call is TRBV5-4, the J call TRBJ1-2; the match to TRBD1 covers 8 bases. The junction had 15 bases not matched to a gene; V was cut back by 4 bases and J by 7 bases. Germline CDR1 is SGHNT and CDR2 is YYREEE (reference sequence). There are 16 residues in the CDR3. DNA of the CDR3: TGTGCCAGCAGCCCGGACCGGGACAGGACTGAGGGTGGCTACACCTTC. Translating it yields CASSPDRDRTEGGYTF. Filled out from reference TRBV5-4 and TRBJ1-2, the complete variable domain reads ETGVTQSPTHLIKTRGQQVTLRCSSQSGHNTVSWYQQALGQGPQFIFQYYREEENGRGNFPPRFSGLQFPNYSSELNVNALELDDSALYLCASSPDRDRTEGGYTFGSGTRLTVV.

V is TRBV9 and J is TRBJ2-5; 13 bases match TRBD2. Germline CDR1 and CDR2: SGDLS and YYNGEE. The CDR3 spans 15 residues. The V segment lost 0 bases and the J segment 7 bases; nucleotides outside the gene matches: 3. The CDR3 region has the DNA TGTGCCAGCAGCGTAGAACTAGCGGGGGGGGCGACCCAGTACTTC. The encoded protein is CASSVELAGGATQYF.

The genes are TRBV15 and TRBJ2-3, with D hard to call. V shed 0 bases and J shed 6 bases, with 16 bases lying between them. The CDR3 covers 16 residues. Germline V gene sequence: CDR1 LNHNV, CDR2 YYDKDF (reference sequence). CDR3 sequence: CATSRDTSTGRDTQYF. The CDR3 DNA follows: TGTGCCACCAGCAGAGATACAAGCACCGGCAGGGATACGCAGTATTTT.

The chain couples TRBV5-6 to TRBJ2-3; 8 nucleotides align to TRBD1. The germline CDR1 and CDR2 sequences are SGHDT and YYEEEE. The CDR3 is 15 amino acids. V trimming: 4 bases; J trimming: 4 bases; junction bases outside the gene matches: 8. The CDR3, as DNA: TGTGCCAGCAGCCCACGACAGGGGCGGGCAGATACGCAGTATTTT. Translating gives CASSPRQGRADTQYF. Combining the CDR3 with reference TRBV5-6 and TRBJ2-3 gives the whole variable domain DAGVTQSPTHLIKTRGQQVTLRCSPKSGHDTVSWYQQALGQGPQFIFQYYEEEERQRGNFPDRFSGHQFPNYSSELNVNALLLGDSALYLCASSPRQGRADTQYFGPGTRLTVL.

A single count supports this clone. The chain combines TRBV9 with TRBJ2-4, with 8 bases that match TRBD2. Germline V gene data show CDR1 as SGDLS and CDR2 as YYNGEE. V was pared by 0 bases and J by 2 bases, with 1 base of the junction left unmatched. The CDR3 length is 15 residues. CDR3 residues: CASSVAGGSKNIQYF. DNA for the CDR3: TGTGCCAGCAGCGTAGCGGGGGGGTCCAAAAACATTCAGTACTTC.

The chain couples TRBV5-6 to TRBJ1-1; 11 positions agree with TRBD1. The length of the CDR3 is 15 residues. The V gene's germline CDR1 is SGHDT and CDR2 YYEEEE. The J segment lost 4 bases and the V segment lost 4 bases, leaving 6 bases of the junction unmatched. The CDR3 loop is CASSRRTGGRTEAFF. For the CDR3, the DNA is TGTGCCAGCAGCAGACGGACAGGGGGCCGCACTGAAGCTTTCTTT. Drawing the rest from reference TRBV5-6 and TRBJ1-1, the complete variable domain is DAGVTQSPTHLIKTRGQQVTLRCSPKSGHDTVSWYQQALGQGPQFIFQYYEEEERQRGNFPDRFSGHQFPNYSSELNVNALLLGDSALYLCASSRRTGGRTEAFFGQGTRLTVV.

The V gene is TRBV6-6, the J gene TRBJ2-6; D possibly corresponds to TRBD1 (6 bases). The CDR3 has 16 amino acids. The V and J ends lost 6 bases and 0 bases respectively, with 12 bases between them. CDR1 and CDR2 from the germline V gene are MNHNY and SVGAGI (reference sequence). CDR3 region: CASSNRDGSGANVLTF. The CDR3 DNA reads TGTGCCAGCAGCAACAGGGACGGCTCTGGGGCCAACGTCCTGACTTTC.